Each of the 27 T cell receptor beta chains below was sequenced from the same sample in a study of blood T cell repertoires in COVID-19. Only in-frame clones appear in the TCRdb table, and some are missing; sequencing was by immunoSEQ multiplex PCR. The sample has some 50,000 clones, around 89% seen once. Sample: peripheral blood. These receptors were collected from a man aged 55 to 70 with acute or convalescent COVID-19.

The chain joins TRBV5-4 to TRBJ1-1, with a tentative D call TRBD1 (5 bases). The V end lost 4 bases, the J end lost 4 bases, and 14 bases lay between the germline ends. Germline V lookup: CDR1 SGHNT, CDR2 YYREEE (reference sequence). The CDR3 extends over 14 amino acids. The CDR3 DNA is TGTGCCAGCAGCCAGCCGGGGGGGGGCACTGAAGCTTTCTTT. Amino acids: CASSQPGGGTEAFF.

The rearrangement links TRBV16 to TRBJ1-1; the match to TRBD1 covers 7 bases. This CDR3 is built from 14 residues. J was trimmed by 3 bases and V by 2 bases; bases with no gene match: 3. Germline V gene lookup returns CDR1 KGHSY and CDR2 FQNENV. In DNA, the CDR3 is TGTGCCAGCAGCCAAGAGACAGGGTACACTGAAGCTTTCTTT. Translation gives CASSQETGYTEAFF.

A single count supports this clone. V usage is TRBV30 and J usage is TRBJ2-7; no definite D call. Germline V CDR1 and CDR2: GTSNPN, SVGIG (reference sequence). The CDR3 extends over 11 amino acids. V shed 2 bases and J shed 7 bases, with 9 bases lying between them. The CDR3 nucleotides are TGTGCCTGGAGTCTTATCGGGGAGCAGTACTTC. As protein: CAWSLIGEQYF.

The gene calls are TRBV5-1 and TRBJ1-2, with 9 bases matching TRBD1. This CDR3 spans 16 amino acids. CDR1 SGHRS and CDR2 YFSETQ come from the germline V gene. The V gene end was trimmed by 0 bases and the J gene end by 6 bases; junction bases not matched to a gene: 9. CDR3 nucleotide sequence: TGCGCCAGCAGCTTGGCCCTAACGACAGGGGGGGATGGCTACACCTTC. Its translation is CASSLALTTGGDGYTF.

This chain joins TRBV5-4 and TRBJ1-1; 7 bases line up with TRBD1. Germline V gives CDR1 SGHNT, CDR2 YYREEE (reference sequence). After removal of 3 bases from V and 2 bases from J, the junction contained 7 bases not matched to a gene. This CDR3 has 15 amino acids. The DNA for the CDR3 is TGTGCCAGCAGCTCGTCCCGGGACAGTAACACTGAAGCTTTCTTT. Its translation: CASSSSRDSNTEAFF.

This clone was detected only a few times. The J gene is TRBJ2-3, the V gene TRBV14; D not certain. The CDR3 sequence is 15 residues long. Germline-derived CDR1 and CDR2 are SGHDN and FVKESK. V was clipped by 0 bases and J by 4 bases, with 11 bases between them. The CDR3: CASSQDFLGADTQYF. In DNA, the CDR3 is TGTGCCAGCAGCCAAGACTTCCTGGGCGCAGATACGCAGTATTTT.

V usage is TRBV15 and J usage is TRBJ1-4; unclear D gene. This CDR3 has 13 residues. Trimming left V 0 bases short and J 7 bases short, with 6 bases between. Germline lookup yields CDR1 LNHNV and CDR2 YYDKDF (reference sequence). The CDR3 sequence is CATSRDYSEKLFF. The CDR3 DNA sequence: TGTGCCACCAGCAGAGATTACAGTGAAAAACTGTTTTTT.

This clone is a singleton in its sample. V usage is TRBV12-2 and J usage is TRBJ1-1; no DNA check was done on the table's D call, TRBD1. TRBV12-2 is termed a pseudogene. This CDR3 has 16 amino acids. In DNA form, the CDR3 reads TGTGCAAGTCGCGTCAATGGCAGGCCCATGAACACTGAAGCTTTCTTT. This encodes CASRVNGRPMNTEAFF.

This sequence joins TRBV6-5 and TRBJ1-2; 10 bases are shared with TRBD1. After removal of 6 bases from V and 4 bases from J, the junction contained 5 bases not matched to a gene. Germline lookup yields CDR1 MNHEY and CDR2 SVGAGI. CDR3 length: 14 amino acids. The CDR3 sequence is CASRTGGVGYGYTF. The CDR3 DNA reads TGTGCCAGCAGGACAGGGGGCGTGGGCTATGGCTACACCTTC.

This chain joins TRBV18 and TRBJ1-2, with 7 bases identical to TRBD1. CDR3 length equals 15 residues. The germline V gene encodes CDR1 KGHSH and CDR2 LQKENI. Trimming removed 3 bases from V and 1 base from J; junction bases left unmatched: 5. The CDR3 DNA reads TGTGCCAGCTCACCCGGGGACAGCAGTAACTATGGCTACACCTTC. Residues: CASSPGDSSNYGYTF.

The genes are TRBV10-3 and TRBJ2-3; the match to TRBD1 covers 12 bases. This CDR3 spans 16 amino acids. Germline V lookup: CDR1 ENHRY, CDR2 SYGVKD. V was pared by 6 bases and J by 5 bases, with 9 bases of the junction left unmatched. The CDR3: CAISPRDRGLQDTQYF. The CDR3 bases are TGTGCCATCAGCCCTCGGGACAGGGGGCTGCAAGATACGCAGTATTTT.

The rearrangement joins TRBV3-1 (or the pseudogene TRBV3-2) to TRBJ1-6, with a possible D match to TRBD1 (5 bases). Germline V CDR1 and CDR2: LGHDT, YNNKEL (reference sequence). Trimming removed 6 bases from V and 2 bases from J, with 14 bases in between. The CDR3 runs 16 residues. The CDR3 is CASSRGEVAYNSPLHF. In nucleotides, the CDR3 is TGTGCCAGCAGTCGGGGGGAGGTCGCCTATAATTCACCCCTCCACTTT.

This clone occurred once. This chain uses TRBV27 with TRBJ2-7; TRBD1 aligns across 8 bases. This CDR3 contains 14 residues. V lost 4 bases and J lost 5; bases outside the gene matches: 7. The V gene's germline CDR1 is MNHEY and CDR2 SMNVEV (reference sequence). This CDR3 is CASSSGTGVHEQYF. The CDR3, as DNA: TGTGCCAGCAGTTCAGGGACAGGCGTCCACGAGCAGTACTTC.

The J gene is TRBJ2-7, the V gene TRBV30, with TRBD1 identical over 7 bases. This CDR3 has 12 amino acids. V shed 2 bases, J shed 4 bases, and the junction held 2 bases outside the gene matches. The V gene's germline CDR1 is GTSNPN and CDR2 SVGIG (reference sequence). CDR3 loop: CAWSLTGYEQYF. CDR3 in DNA: TGTGCCTGGAGTCTGACAGGGTACGAGCAGTACTTC.

V is TRBV5-1 and J is TRBJ2-7; D perhaps matches TRBD2 (6 bases). Germline lookup yields CDR1 SGHRS and CDR2 YFSETQ. CDR3 length equals 13 residues. V was cut by 4 bases and J by 3 bases, with 11 bases left in between. The CDR3 DNA sequence: TGCGCCAGCAGCCCGGGGGTCCTCTACGAGCAGTACTTC. It yields the protein CASSPGVLYEQYF.

The CDR3 sequence is CASSPRHQSNTGELFF. In nucleotides, the CDR3 is TGTGCCAGCAGCCCACGACATCAATCGAACACCGGGGAGCTGTTTTTT. The chain combines TRBV3-1 (or the pseudogene TRBV3-2) with TRBJ2-2; D ambiguous. Germline V gene lookup returns CDR1 LGHDT and CDR2 YNNKEL (reference sequence). V shed 4 bases and J shed 0 bases, with 12 bases lying between them. This CDR3 is built from 16 residues.

The rearrangement joins TRBV6-6 to TRBJ2-7, with TRBD1 matching 8 bases. The trim removed 5 bases at V and 7 bases at J, leaving 16 bases unmatched. CDR1 MNHNY and CDR2 SVGAGI come from the germline V gene (reference sequence). The CDR3 loop spans 16 amino acids. The DNA for the CDR3 is TGTGCCAGCAGTGCCTCAGGGGGCGCGGGTTCGAGGGAGCAGTACTTC. It specifies CASSASGGAGSREQYF.

This rearrangement joins TRBV19 to TRBJ2-3; a weak D match, TRBD1 (6 bases). Trimming took 7 bases from V and 2 from J, leaving 13 bases between them. The CDR3 length is 14 residues. Germline V gives CDR1 LNHDA, CDR2 SQIVND (reference sequence). CDR3 sequence (DNA): TGTGCCAGTAACGCGAGGGGGATCACAGATACGCAGTATTTT. This encodes CASNARGITDTQYF.

The CDR3 region is CASSLVREGDEQYF. The CDR3 coding sequence is TGTGCCAGCAGCTTAGTCAGGGAAGGCGACGAGCAGTACTTC. V is TRBV7-6 and J is TRBJ2-7; D is perhaps TRBD1 (5 bases). This CDR3 has 14 residues. Germline assignment: CDR1 SGHVS and CDR2 FNYEAQ. V was shortened by 1 base and J by 5 bases, with 12 bases between the two germline ends.

There are a few counts of this clone. The chain carries TRBV7-9 and TRBJ2-6, with a possible D match to TRBD1 (5 bases). V dropped 6 bases and J dropped 0 bases, with 12 bases sitting between them. Germline CDR1 SEHNR, CDR2 FQNEAQ (reference sequence). The CDR3 sequence is 16 residues long. In DNA, the CDR3 is TGTGCCAGCAGTAGAGACAGTTTCTCTGGGGCCAACGTCCTGACTTTC. This sequence encodes CASSRDSFSGANVLTF.

The chain is built from TRBV7-2 and TRBJ2-5; 9 positions match TRBD1. The ends lost 3 bases at V and 2 bases at J; junction bases unmatched: 4. CDR1 is SGHTA and CDR2 is FQGNSA in the germline V gene. This CDR3 contains 15 residues. The CDR3 DNA sequence: TGTGCCAGCAGCTTCCTCGGACAGGGGCAAGAGACCCAGTACTTC. Translating gives CASSFLGQGQETQYF.

The J gene is TRBJ2-3, the V gene TRBV7-6; TRBD2 might be the D (6 bases). The V end lost 7 bases, the J end lost 8 bases, and 10 bases lay between the germline ends. This CDR3 has 11 amino acids. Germline V gives CDR1 SGHVS, CDR2 FNYEAQ. CDR3 coding DNA: TGTGCCAGCAAAAGGGGAGGTACGCAGTATTTT. Translated: CASKRGGTQYF.

This clone appeared a single time. The chain uses TRBV11-2 and TRBJ2-1; 10 bases match TRBD2. The germline V gene has CDR1 SGHAT and CDR2 FQNNGV. There are 16 residues in the CDR3. The V and J ends lost 3 bases and 9 bases, in that order; junction bases with no gene match: 11. CDR3 sequence reads: CASSFLSGGLPLEQFF. CDR3 coding DNA: TGTGCCAGCAGCTTCCTTAGCGGGGGGCTACCTCTTGAGCAGTTCTTC.

The chain couples TRBV7-2 to TRBJ1-1; tentatively, D is TRBD1 (6 bases). Trimming shortened V by 7 bases and J by 1 base, and 10 bases separated the two germline ends. The germline V gene has CDR1 SGHTA and CDR2 FQGNSA. The CDR3 is 13 residues long. The CDR3 region is CASTLTGNTEAFF. The CDR3 nucleotides read TGTGCCAGCACCCTGACAGGGAACACTGAAGCTTTCTTT.

The CDR3 nucleotides are TGTGCCACCAGCAGAGGACAGGGGGACCTCTATGGCTACACCTTC. Translating it yields CATSRGQGDLYGYTF. The rearrangement joins TRBV24-1 to TRBJ1-2; 10 bases align to TRBD1. V lost 7 bases to trimming and J lost 4 bases; unmatched junction nucleotides: 8. Looked up from germline, CDR1 is KGHDR and CDR2 is SFDVKD. There are 15 residues in the CDR3.

This sequence joins TRBV29-1 and TRBJ2-7, with D possibly matching TRBD1 (6 bases). This CDR3 has 15 amino acids. Germline V CDR1 and CDR2: SQVTM, ANQGSEA. Between the trimmed V and J ends, which lost 1 base and 0 bases, there was a span of 13 bases. CDR3 in amino acids: CSVEGPRTASYEQYF. The CDR3 region has the DNA TGCAGCGTTGAAGGTCCTCGGACAGCCTCCTACGAGCAGTACTTC.

This chain joins TRBV5-4 and TRBJ2-1, with 8 positions matching TRBD2. The trim removed 4 bases at V and 14 bases at J, leaving 14 bases unmatched. Germline CDR1 SGHNT, CDR2 YYREEE (reference sequence). The length of the CDR3 is 14 residues. CDR3 nucleotides: TGTGCCAGCAGCCTGTGGACTAGCCTGGGAAATGAGTTCTTC. Encoded protein: CASSLWTSLGNEFF.